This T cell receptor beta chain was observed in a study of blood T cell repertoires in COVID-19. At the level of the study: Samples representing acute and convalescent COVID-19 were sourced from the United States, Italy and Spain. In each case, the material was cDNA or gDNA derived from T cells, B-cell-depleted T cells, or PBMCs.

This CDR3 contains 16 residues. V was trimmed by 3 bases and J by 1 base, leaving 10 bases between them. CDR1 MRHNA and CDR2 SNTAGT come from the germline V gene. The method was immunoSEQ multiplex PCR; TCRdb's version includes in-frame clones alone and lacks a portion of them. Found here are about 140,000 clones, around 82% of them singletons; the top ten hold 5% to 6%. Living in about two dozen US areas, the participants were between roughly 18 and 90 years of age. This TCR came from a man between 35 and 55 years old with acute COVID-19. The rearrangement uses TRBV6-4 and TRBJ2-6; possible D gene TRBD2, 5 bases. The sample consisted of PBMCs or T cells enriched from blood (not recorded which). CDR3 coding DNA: TGTGCCAGCAGTGAGGTTTCGGGGTCTGGGGCCAACGTCCTGACTTTC. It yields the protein CASSEVSGSGANVLTF.